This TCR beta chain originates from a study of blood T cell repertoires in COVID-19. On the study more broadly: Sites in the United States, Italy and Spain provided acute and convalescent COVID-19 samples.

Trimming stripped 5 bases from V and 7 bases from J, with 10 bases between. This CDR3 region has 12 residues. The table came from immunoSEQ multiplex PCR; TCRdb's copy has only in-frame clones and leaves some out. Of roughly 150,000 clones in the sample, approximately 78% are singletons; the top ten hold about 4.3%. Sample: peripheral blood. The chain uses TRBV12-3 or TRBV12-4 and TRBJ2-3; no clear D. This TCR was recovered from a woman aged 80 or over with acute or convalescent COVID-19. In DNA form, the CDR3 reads TGTGCCAGCAGTCCGTCCGAGAATACGCAGTATTTT. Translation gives CASSPSENTQYF.